A single sample is the source of the 21 T cell receptor beta chains below, sequenced in a study of technical replicates of blood from several donors. Clones were read by immunoSEQ multiplex PCR, and TCRdb kept only the in-frame ones, dropping some. The profile shows about 94,000 clones, approximately 94% of them singletons. The sequenced material came from T cells isolated from PBMCs. All receptors come from a human donor in good health.

The chain has TRBV6-5 and TRBJ2-2; maybe TRBD1 (5 bases). CDR1 MNHEY and CDR2 SVGAGI come from the germline V gene. V shed 4 bases and J shed 6 bases, with 15 bases lying between them. This CDR3 is 15 amino acids long. This chain's CDR3 is CASSLVAGSPGELFF. As DNA, the CDR3 is TGTGCCAGCAGTTTGGTGGCAGGGTCCCCCGGGGAGCTGTTTTTT.

V and J are TRBV11-2 and TRBJ1-5; the D gene is possibly TRBD1 (5 bases). The CDR3 loop spans 17 amino acids. The V end was cut by 6 bases, the J end by 9 bases, with 27 bases between. Germline values: CDR1 SGHAT, CDR2 FQNNGV. The CDR3 sequence is CASSDDGRGRKVRPQHF. In DNA, the CDR3 is TGTGCCAGCAGTGACGACGGGAGGGGCCGCAAAGTTAGGCCCCAGCATTTT.

This clone came up once. CDR3 coding DNA: TGCAGCGTTGAGAGGACAGGGGTGGCGACGAACACTGAAGCTTTCTTT. Protein: CSVERTGVATNTEAFF. The chain carries TRBV29-1 and TRBJ1-1; TRBD1 agrees at 9 bases. Per germline, CDR1 SQVTM and CDR2 ANQGSEA. J was trimmed by 1 base and V by 3 bases; bases with no gene match: 9. This CDR3 is built from 16 residues. The full variable domain, rest sourced from reference TRBV29-1 and TRBJ1-1, is SAVISQKPSRDICQRGTSLTIQCQVDSQVTMMFWYRQQPGQSLTLIATANQGSEATYESGFVIDKFPISRPNLTFSTLTVSNMSPEDSSIYLCSVERTGVATNTEAFFGQGTRLTVV.

The V and J genes are TRBV2 and TRBJ2-1; 7 bases line up with TRBD2. CDR1 and CDR2 from the germline V gene are SNHLY and FYNNEI. The CDR3 is 15 amino acids. Trimming took 6 bases from V and 0 from J; bases not matched to a gene: 5. CDR3 bases: TGTGCCAGCAGACAAGCGGGATACTCCTACAATGAGCAGTTCTTC. It yields the protein CASRQAGYSYNEQFF.

The chain uses TRBV14 and TRBJ2-7; perhaps TRBD2 as D (5 bases). The CDR3 contains 13 residues. V was trimmed by 5 bases and J by 0 bases, leaving 8 bases between them. Per germline, CDR1 SGHDN and CDR2 FVKESK. The CDR3 loop reads CASSSRGSYEQYF. Here the CDR3 DNA reads TGTGCCAGCAGCTCACGGGGCTCCTACGAGCAGTACTTC.

The genes are TRBV7-9 and TRBJ1-1; a possible D gene is TRBD1 (5 bases). The CDR3 spans 14 residues. V lost 8 bases, J lost 5 bases, and 18 bases lay in between. Germline-derived CDR1 and CDR2 are SEHNR and FQNEAQ (reference sequence). CDR3: CASRDGGIKTEAFF. CDR3 in DNA: TGTGCCAGCCGGGACGGGGGGATCAAGACTGAAGCTTTCTTT.

V is TRBV5-1 and J is TRBJ2-3, with TRBD2 matching 8 bases. Germline loops: CDR1 SGHRS, CDR2 YFSETQ. With V trimmed by 4 bases and J by 6 bases, 7 bases remained unmatched. There are 14 residues in the CDR3. CDR3: CASSLGLVPDTQYF. CDR3 sequence (DNA): TGCGCCAGCAGCCTGGGACTAGTACCGGATACGCAGTATTTT. The variable domain in full, with the rest retrieved from reference TRBV5-1 and TRBJ2-3, is KAGVTQTPRYLIKTRGQQVTLSCSPISGHRSVSWYQQTPGQGLQFLFEYFSETQRNKGNFPGRFSGRQFSNSRSEMNVSTLELGDSALYLCASSLGLVPDTQYFGPGTRLTVL.

The V and J genes are TRBV6-5 and TRBJ2-3; D is undetermined. Germline V CDR1 and CDR2: MNHEY, SVGAGI. V lost 6 bases to trimming and J lost 2 bases, with 6 bases between them. The CDR3 loop spans 12 amino acids. The DNA of the CDR3 is TGTGCCAGCAGGGCGGTCACAGATACGCAGTATTTT. Its translation: CASRAVTDTQYF.

The chain combines TRBV5-1 with TRBJ2-5, with D unclear. The CDR3 sequence is 14 residues long. In germline, CDR1 is SGHRS, CDR2 YFSETQ. Trimming stripped 1 base from V and 1 base from J, with 8 bases between. CDR3 loop: CASSLSTPQETQYF. The DNA of the CDR3 is TGCGCCAGCAGCTTGTCTACCCCCCAAGAGACCCAGTACTTC.

V and J are TRBV28 and TRBJ2-7; D perhaps matches TRBD2 (5 bases). Trimming took 3 bases from V and 2 from J, leaving 11 bases between them. Per the germline V gene, CDR1 is MDHEN and CDR2 is SYDVKM. This CDR3 is 14 amino acids long. CDR3 bases: TGTGCCAGCAGTTTGAGGGCACGCACCTACGAGCAGTACTTC. It translates to CASSLRARTYEQYF. Full variable domain (missing parts from reference TRBV28 and TRBJ2-7): DVKVTQSSRYLVKRTGEKVFLECVQDMDHENMFWYRQDPGLGLRLIYFSYDVKMKEKGDIPEGYSVSREKKERFSLILESASTNQTSMYLCASSLRARTYEQYFGPGTRLTVT.

V gene TRBV2 combines with J gene TRBJ2-2, with 7 bases lining up with TRBD2. From germline, CDR1 is SNHLY and CDR2 FYNNEI. This CDR3 spans 13 amino acids. With V trimmed by 8 bases and J by 5 bases, 5 bases remained unmatched. The CDR3 sequence: CASRDYNTGELFF. CDR3 nucleotides: TGTGCCAGCCGGGACTACAATACCGGGGAGCTGTTTTTT.

The genes are TRBV2 and TRBJ1-2; 7 bases map to TRBD1. This CDR3 spans 14 amino acids. Germline trimming cut 7 bases from V and 4 bases from J; bases unmatched to any gene: 9. Germline V gives CDR1 SNHLY, CDR2 FYNNEI. CDR3 loop: CASKLTGKGYGYTF. Here the CDR3 DNA reads TGTGCCAGCAAGCTGACAGGGAAAGGCTATGGCTACACCTTC.

This sequence joins TRBV27 and TRBJ2-7, with D perhaps TRBD2 (6 bases). Trimming took off 10 bases at V and 10 bases at J, with 20 bases between the two ends. CDR1 is MNHEY, CDR2 SMNVEV, per germline (reference sequence). This CDR3 region has 12 residues. In DNA form, the CDR3 reads TGTGCCACCGGCCCAATCCGGGACTCCCAGTACTTC. Its protein product is CATGPIRDSQYF.

The chain carries TRBV7-6 and TRBJ2-6, with TRBD1 matching 7 bases. The V gene's germline CDR1 is SGHVS and CDR2 FNYEAQ. Losses at the gene ends were 1 base for V and 2 bases for J; bases not matched to a gene: 8. The CDR3 spans 18 residues. This CDR3 reads CASSLVARGMAGANVLTF. CDR3 in DNA: TGTGCCAGCAGCTTAGTGGCCAGGGGGATGGCTGGGGCCAACGTCCTGACTTTC.

The gene calls are TRBV5-5 and TRBJ2-3; D unresolved. The length of the CDR3 is 12 residues. CDR1 is SGHKS and CDR2 is YYEKEE in the germline V gene (reference sequence). The V and J ends lost 2 bases and 5 bases respectively, with 6 bases between them. Written as DNA, the CDR3 is TGTGCCAGCAGCTTACCGGTAGATACGCAGTATTTT. Protein: CASSLPVDTQYF.

The J gene is TRBJ1-5, the V gene TRBV5-6; 9 bases fit TRBD1. This CDR3 spans 17 amino acids. Germline CDR1 SGHDT, CDR2 YYEEEE. With 1 base clipped from V and 1 base from J, the junction kept 6 bases outside the gene matches. The CDR3 here is CASSLTGGAGSNQPQHF. CDR3 nucleotides: TGTGCCAGCAGCTTGACAGGGGGCGCCGGGAGCAATCAGCCCCAGCATTTT.

This clone has only a few counts. This chain links TRBV2 with TRBJ1-3; tentative D call: TRBD1 (6 bases). The V gene lost 2 bases and the J gene lost 1 base, with 12 bases spanning the gap. There are 16 residues in the CDR3. Germline CDR1 is SNHLY and CDR2 is FYNNEI. As DNA, the CDR3 is TGTGCCAGCAGTGAATCAAGGACAGTTTCTGGAAACACCATATATTTT. This gives the protein CASSESRTVSGNTIYF.

The chain joins TRBV13 to TRBJ1-1; D is uncertain. V dropped 4 bases and J dropped 7 bases, with 13 bases sitting between them. The germline gives CDR1 PRHDT, CDR2 FYEKMQ (reference sequence). The CDR3 runs to 13 residues. CDR3 bases: TGTGCCAGCAGCTCCCCCTCTTTTTATGAAGCTTTCTTT. This encodes CASSSPSFYEAFF.

The rearrangement joins TRBV30 to TRBJ1-3; unclear D gene. The CDR3 spans 12 residues. V was clipped by 3 bases and J by 0 bases, with 3 bases between them. Germline V CDR1 and CDR2: GTSNPN, SVGIG (reference sequence). The chain's CDR3 is CAWSYSGNTIYF. CDR3 sequence (DNA): TGTGCCTGGAGCTACTCTGGAAACACCATATATTTT.

This chain joins TRBV7-9 and TRBJ2-1; D remains unclear. The CDR3 spans 11 residues. In germline, CDR1 is SEHNR, CDR2 FQNEAQ (reference sequence). Deletions cut 3 bases from V and 8 bases from J, with 5 bases between. The CDR3 region is CASSLSHEQFF. CDR3 nucleotide sequence: TGTGCCAGCAGCTTGAGTCATGAGCAGTTCTTC.

V is TRBV13 and J is TRBJ2-7; D is perhaps TRBD2 (5 bases). This CDR3 contains 14 residues. Between the trimmed V and J ends, which lost 5 bases and 0 bases, there was a span of 11 bases. Germline assignment: CDR1 PRHDT and CDR2 FYEKMQ (reference sequence). This CDR3 is CASSPERSSYEQYF. The CDR3, as DNA: TGTGCCAGCAGCCCCGAGCGGTCCTCCTACGAGCAGTACTTC.